One TCR beta chain is described in this entry. Its antigen is not known. The method was immunoSEQ multiplex PCR; TCRdb's version includes in-frame clones alone and lacks a portion of them. The sample holds 400,000 to 450,000 clones; approximately 92% are singletons and the top ten take roughly an eighth. Germline-derived CDR1 and CDR2 are LGHDT and YNNKEL (reference sequence). The CDR3 contains 13 residues. Trimming removed 1 base from V and 5 bases from J, with 5 bases in between. The data belong to a study of Ad26.COV2.S vaccination and SARS-CoV-2 variants. Findings of the study overall: Spike-specific TCR breadth ran higher among vaccine recipients than placebo recipients. Spike-specific responses of CD8+ and CD4+ T cells were reported to display substantial breadth after vaccination. Using TCR breadth and depth analyses may have led to underestimated total T cell responses.

The treatment denotes: some 20 received Ad26.COV2.S at low or high dose, single or two shots; about 5 received placebo; per-sample allocation not given. Sampling took place 63 days after the first vaccine or placebo injection. Wuhan-strain SARS-CoV-2 spike was expressed by the Ad26 vector that made up the vaccine. This sequence joins TRBV3-1 (or the pseudogene TRBV3-2) and TRBJ2-2; D is uncertain. The receptor was derived from a person between 18 and 60 years old who received the Ad26.COV2.S COVID-19 vaccine or a placebo. The sequencing used peripheral blood, collected in a trial of Ad26.COV2.S vaccine versus placebo. CDR3 nucleotide sequence: TGTGCCAGCAGCCAAGCACCTACCGGGGAGCTGTTTTTT. Translating it yields CASSQAPTGELFF.